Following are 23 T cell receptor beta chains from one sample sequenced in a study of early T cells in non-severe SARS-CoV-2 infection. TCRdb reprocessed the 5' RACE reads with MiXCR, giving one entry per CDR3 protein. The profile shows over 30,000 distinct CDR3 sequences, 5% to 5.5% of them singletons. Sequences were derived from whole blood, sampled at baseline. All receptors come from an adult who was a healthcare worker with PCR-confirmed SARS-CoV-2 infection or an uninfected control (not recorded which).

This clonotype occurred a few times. The CDR3 spells CSASQGVGNIQYF. CDR3 nucleotides: TGCAGTGCTAGTCAAGGGGTGGGAAACATTCAGTACTTC. This sequence joins TRBV20-1 and TRBJ2-4; TRBD1 might be the D (5 bases). With 3 bases removed from V and 6 bases from J, the gap between germline ends came to 12 bases. Looked up from germline, CDR1 is DFQATT and CDR2 is SNEGSKA (reference sequence). The CDR3 has 13 amino acids.

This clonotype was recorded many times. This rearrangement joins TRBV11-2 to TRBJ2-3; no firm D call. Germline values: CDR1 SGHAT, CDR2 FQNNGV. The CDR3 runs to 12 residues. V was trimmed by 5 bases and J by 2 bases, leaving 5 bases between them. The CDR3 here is CASSRNTDTQYF. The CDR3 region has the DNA TGTGCCAGCAGCCGTAACACAGATACGCAGTATTTT.

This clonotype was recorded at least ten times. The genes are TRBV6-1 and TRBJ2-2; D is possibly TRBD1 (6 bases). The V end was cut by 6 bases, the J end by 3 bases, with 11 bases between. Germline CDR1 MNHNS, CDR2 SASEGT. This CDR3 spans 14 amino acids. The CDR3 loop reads CASRGDTHTGELFF. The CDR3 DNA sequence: TGTGCCAGCAGAGGGGACACACACACCGGGGAGCTGTTTTTT.

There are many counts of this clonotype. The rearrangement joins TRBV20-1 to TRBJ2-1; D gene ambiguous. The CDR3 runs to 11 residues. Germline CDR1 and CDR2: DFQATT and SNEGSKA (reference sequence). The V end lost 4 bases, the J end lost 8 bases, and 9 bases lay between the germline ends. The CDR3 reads CSAIWGDEQFF. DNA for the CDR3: TGCAGTGCTATATGGGGTGATGAGCAGTTCTTC.

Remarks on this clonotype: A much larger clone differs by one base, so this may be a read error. The CDR3 DNA is TGCGCCAGCAGCTTGGGATACCAGGGAGCGGGAGACAACGAGCAGTACTTC. It is translated as CASSLGYQGAGDNEQYF. J is TRBJ2-7 and V is TRBV5-1; 8 bases are shared with TRBD2. The CDR3 has 17 residues. CDR1 is SGHRS and CDR2 is YFSETQ in the germline V gene. Trimming took 0 bases from V and 5 from J; bases not matched to a gene: 13.

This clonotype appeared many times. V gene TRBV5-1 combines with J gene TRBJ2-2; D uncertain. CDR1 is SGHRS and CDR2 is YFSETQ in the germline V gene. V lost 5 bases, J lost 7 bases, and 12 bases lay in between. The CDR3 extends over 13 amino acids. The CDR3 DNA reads TGCGCCAGCAGTTCCGGTGGGGACGGGGAGCTGTTTTTT. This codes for CASSSGGDGELFF.

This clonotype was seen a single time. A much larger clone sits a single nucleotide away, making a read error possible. The CDR3 loop reads CATPPNRHGGDYDYTF. CDR3 nucleotide sequence: TGTGCCACCCCCCCCAACCGACACGGCGGAGACTATGACTACACCTTC. The chain employs TRBV24-1 and TRBJ1-2; D uncertain. Germline V lookup: CDR1 KGHDR, CDR2 SFDVKD. This CDR3 is 16 amino acids long.

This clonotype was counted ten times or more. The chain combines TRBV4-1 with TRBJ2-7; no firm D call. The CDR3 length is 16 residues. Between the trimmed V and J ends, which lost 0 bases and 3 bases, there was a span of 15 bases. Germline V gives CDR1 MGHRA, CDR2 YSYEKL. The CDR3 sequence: CASSQDPLGSDYEQYF. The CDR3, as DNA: TGCGCCAGCAGCCAAGATCCCCTCGGGTCGGACTACGAGCAGTACTTC.

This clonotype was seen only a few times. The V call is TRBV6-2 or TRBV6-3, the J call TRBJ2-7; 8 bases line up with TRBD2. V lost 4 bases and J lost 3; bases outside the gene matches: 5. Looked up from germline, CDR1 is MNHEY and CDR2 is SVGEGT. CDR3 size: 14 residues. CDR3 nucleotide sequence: TGTGCCAGCAGTTTGGGACTAGTGTTCTACGAGCAGTACTTC. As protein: CASSLGLVFYEQYF.

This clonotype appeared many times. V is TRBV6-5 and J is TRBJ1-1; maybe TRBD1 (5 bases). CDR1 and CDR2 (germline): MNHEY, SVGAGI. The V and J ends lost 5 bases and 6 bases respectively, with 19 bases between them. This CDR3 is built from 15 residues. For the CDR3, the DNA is TGTGCCAGCAGTCCCCCCGGGACCAGCCACTCTGAAGCTTTCTTT. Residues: CASSPPGTSHSEAFF.

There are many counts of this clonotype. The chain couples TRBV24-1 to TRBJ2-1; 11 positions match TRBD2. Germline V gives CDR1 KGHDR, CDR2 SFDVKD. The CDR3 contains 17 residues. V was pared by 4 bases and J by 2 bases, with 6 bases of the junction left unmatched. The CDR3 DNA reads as TGTGCCACCAGTGACCGACTAGCGGGAATGACCTACAATGAGCAGTTCTTC. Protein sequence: CATSDRLAGMTYNEQFF.

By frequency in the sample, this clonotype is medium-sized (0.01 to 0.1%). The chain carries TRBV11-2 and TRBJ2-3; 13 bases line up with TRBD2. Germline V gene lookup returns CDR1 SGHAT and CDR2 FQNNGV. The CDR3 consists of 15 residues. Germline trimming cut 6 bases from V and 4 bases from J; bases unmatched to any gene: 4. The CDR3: CASSWTSGSSDTQYF. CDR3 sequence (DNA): TGTGCCAGCAGTTGGACTAGCGGGAGCTCAGATACGCAGTATTTT.

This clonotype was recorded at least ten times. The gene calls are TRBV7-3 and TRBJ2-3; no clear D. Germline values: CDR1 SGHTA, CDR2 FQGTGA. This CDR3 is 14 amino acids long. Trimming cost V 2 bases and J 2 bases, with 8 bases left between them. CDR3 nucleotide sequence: TGTGCCAGCAGCTTAGGCCCGGACACAGATACGCAGTATTTT. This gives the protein CASSLGPDTDTQYF.

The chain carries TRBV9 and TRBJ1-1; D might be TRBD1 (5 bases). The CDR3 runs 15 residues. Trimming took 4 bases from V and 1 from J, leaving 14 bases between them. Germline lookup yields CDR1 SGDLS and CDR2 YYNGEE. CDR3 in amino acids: CASSLIREWNTEAFF. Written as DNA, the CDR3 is TGTGCCAGCAGCCTAATCAGGGAGTGGAACACTGAAGCTTTCTTT.

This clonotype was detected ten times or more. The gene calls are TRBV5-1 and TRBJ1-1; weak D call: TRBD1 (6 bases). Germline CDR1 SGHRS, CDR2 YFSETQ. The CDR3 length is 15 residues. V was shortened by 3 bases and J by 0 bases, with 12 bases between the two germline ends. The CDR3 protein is CASSSGGRLNTEAFF. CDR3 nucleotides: TGCGCCAGCAGCTCTGGGGGCAGGCTGAACACTGAAGCTTTCTTT.

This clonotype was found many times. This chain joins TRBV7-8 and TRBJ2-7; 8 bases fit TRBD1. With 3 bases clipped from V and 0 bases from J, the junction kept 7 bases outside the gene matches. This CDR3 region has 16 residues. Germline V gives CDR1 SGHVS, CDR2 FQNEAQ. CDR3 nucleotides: TGTGCCAGCAGCTTGCCTCAAGGACAGGGCTCCTACGAGCAGTACTTC. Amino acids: CASSLPQGQGSYEQYF.

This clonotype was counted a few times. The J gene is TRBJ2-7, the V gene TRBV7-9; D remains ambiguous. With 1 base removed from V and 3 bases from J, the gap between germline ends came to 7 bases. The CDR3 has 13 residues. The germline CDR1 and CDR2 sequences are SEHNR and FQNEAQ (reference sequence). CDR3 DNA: TGTGCCAGCAGCTTAGATGGGTACTACGAGCAGTACGTC. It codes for CASSLDGYYEQYV.

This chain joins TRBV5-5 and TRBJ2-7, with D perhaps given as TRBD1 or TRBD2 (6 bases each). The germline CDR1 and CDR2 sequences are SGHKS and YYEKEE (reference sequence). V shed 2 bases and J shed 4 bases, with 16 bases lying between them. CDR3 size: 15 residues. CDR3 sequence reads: CASSLPGGDLYEQYV. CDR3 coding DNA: TGTGCCAGCAGCTTACCCGGGGGCGATCTATACGAGCAGTACGTC.

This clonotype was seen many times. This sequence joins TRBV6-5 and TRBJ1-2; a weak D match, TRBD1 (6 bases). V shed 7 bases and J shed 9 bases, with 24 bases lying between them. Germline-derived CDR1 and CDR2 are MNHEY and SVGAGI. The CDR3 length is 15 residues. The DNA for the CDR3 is TGTGCCAGCACCAAGGGCCCGGGGGCCACGAGAAGCTACACCTTC. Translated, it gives CASTKGPGATRSYTF.

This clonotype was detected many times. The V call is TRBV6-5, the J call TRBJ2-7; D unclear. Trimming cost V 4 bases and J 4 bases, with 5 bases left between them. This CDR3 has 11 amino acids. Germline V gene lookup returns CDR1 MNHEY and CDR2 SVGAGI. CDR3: CASSSRYEQYF. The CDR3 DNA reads TGTGCCAGCAGTTCCAGGTACGAGCAGTACTTC.

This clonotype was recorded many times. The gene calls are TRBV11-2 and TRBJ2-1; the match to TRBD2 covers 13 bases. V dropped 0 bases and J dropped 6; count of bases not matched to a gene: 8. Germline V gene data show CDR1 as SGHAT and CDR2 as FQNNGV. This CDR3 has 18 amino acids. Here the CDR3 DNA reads TGTGCCAGCAGCTTAGATCCCCCGGGACTAGCGGGATTCAATGAGCAGTTCTTC. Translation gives CASSLDPPGLAGFNEQFF.

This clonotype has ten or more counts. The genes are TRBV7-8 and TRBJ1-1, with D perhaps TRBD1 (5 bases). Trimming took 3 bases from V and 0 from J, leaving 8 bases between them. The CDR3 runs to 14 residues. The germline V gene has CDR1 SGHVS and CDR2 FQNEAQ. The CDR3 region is CASSFQGLNTEAFF. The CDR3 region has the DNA TGTGCCAGCAGCTTCCAGGGCCTGAACACTGAAGCTTTCTTT.

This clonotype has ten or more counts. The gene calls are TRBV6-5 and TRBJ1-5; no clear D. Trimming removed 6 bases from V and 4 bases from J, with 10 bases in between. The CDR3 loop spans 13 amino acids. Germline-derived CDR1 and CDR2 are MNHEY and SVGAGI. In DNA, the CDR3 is TGTGCCAGCAGAATCAGGAGAAATCAGCCCCAGCATTTT. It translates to CASRIRRNQPQHF.